This T cell receptor (beta chain) was sequenced for a study of blood T cell repertoires in COVID-19. Study at large: Some COVID-19 samples were acute and others convalescent; all came from the United States, Italy and Spain. In each case, the material was cDNA or gDNA derived from T cells, B-cell-depleted T cells, or PBMCs.

Trimming cost V 2 bases and J 7 bases, with 20 bases left between them. Germline CDR1 reads SGHTA; CDR2 reads FQGNSA. The CDR3 is 16 amino acids. Seattle cases were enrolled at active infection and followed longitudinally. The authors' processing: Using reference gene primer amplification, nucleated cell counts were estimated. The table came from immunoSEQ multiplex PCR; TCRdb's copy has only in-frame clones and leaves some out. That table supplies the V and J calls and clone size; D and trimming were determined from the DNA. The table has over 250,000 clones, 84% seen once. This chain connects TRBV7-2 to TRBJ2-5; D remains ambiguous. Source material: peripheral blood. This clonotype was obtained from a human donor with COVID-19, enrolled during active disease. The donor label of this sample is uncertain. CDR3 nucleotides: TGTGCCAGCAGCTTATCTTCTCCAAGGCGGCCGGTGACCCAGTACTTC. Protein: CASSLSSPRRPVTQYF.